Listed below are T cell receptor beta chains from one sample, sequenced in a study of cytomegalovirus exposure and HLA in healthy donors. Method: immunoSEQ multiplex PCR; TCRdb's copy keeps in-frame clones and lacks some. Altogether 95,000 to 150,000 clones are present, less than 75% being singletons, with the ten largest covering 4.1%. Sequencing input: PBMCs. The origin of the receptors is a woman aged 40-49 years in good health and CMV-seronegative. Both conserved end residues are part of each CDR3.

v_gene	j_gene	CDR3aa
TRBV7-2	TRBJ2-1	CASSLFGGRVSDEQFF
TRBV6-5	TRBJ1-1	CASSYSGQLNTEAFF
TRBV29-1	TRBJ2-7	CSVGTGSGRGSPYEQYF
TRBV7-6	TRBJ1-6	CASSRDRGDSPLHF
TRBV18	TRBJ2-7	CASSPQGGTYEQYF
TRBV7-2	TRBJ2-5	CASSLTASGGQETQYF
TRBV6-5	TRBJ1-3	CASSHSPGSGNTIYF
TRBV7-2	TRBJ1-5	CASSLAAGQGSQPQHF
TRBV4-3	TRBJ2-3	CASSLQAGYTDTQYF
TRBV6-6	TRBJ1-2	CASSPRGEPFNYGYTF
TRBV6-5	TRBJ1-6	CASSYLGQGYSPLHF